This paragraph covers one T cell receptor beta chain sequence. Self-reported history from a screening survey and questionnaire set each donor's cohort. The protocol was immunoSEQ multiplex PCR, while the TCRdb copy is restricted to in-frame clones and leaves out a portion. Among approximately 260,000 clones listed, about 88% were seen once. The data derive from a study of blood T cell repertoires in COVID-19. Across the study: Samples taken during acute and convalescent COVID-19 were collected in the United States, Italy and Spain.

CDR1 is LNHDA, CDR2 SQIVND, per germline (reference sequence). CDR3 size: 15 residues. Trimming removed 4 bases at V and 0 bases at J, with 12 bases between. The rearrangement uses TRBV19 and TRBJ1-2; D is unclear. The sequenced sample consisted of PBMCs or T cells enriched from blood (not recorded which). The sequence derives from a woman in her 50s who had been exposed to COVID-19. The CDR3 sequence is CASSTVTKANYGYTF. CDR3 sequence (DNA): TGTGCCAGTAGTACCGTTACTAAAGCTAACTATGGCTACACCTTC.